Described below is a single T cell receptor (beta chain) sequence and its context. Its antigen remains unidentified. Samples underwent the assay at deep level. This table comes from immunoSEQ multiplex PCR, and its TCRdb copy is limited to in-frame clones, with some not included. The table has some 2,400,000 clones, about 94% seen once. This CDR3 region has 14 residues. With V trimmed by 4 bases and J by 1 base, 3 bases remained unmatched. The germline V gene has CDR1 LNHDA and CDR2 SQIVND (reference sequence). The entry originates in a study of shared clonotypes between healthy human individuals. Study-wide points: Relative to their counterparts shared across all four donors, non-shared clonotypes exhibited diminished generation probabilities. Memory subsets generally showed smaller estimated richness than naive subsets did.

This TCR was sampled from a man in his late teens or twenties in good health. Material for sequencing was naive CD4+ T cells sorted from blood. Documented subset: CD45RA+ positively selected. The rearrangement uses TRBV19 and TRBJ1-2; 7 nucleotides agree with TRBD1. Written as DNA, the CDR3 is TGTGCCAGTAGTAGGACAGGAATTAACTATGGCTACACCTTC. Translation: CASSRTGINYGYTF.